A single sample is the source of the 11 T cell receptor beta chains below, sequenced in a study of blood T cell repertoires in COVID-19. TCRdb's table, derived via immunoSEQ multiplex PCR, lists solely in-frame clones and lacks some. Seen here are a few hundred thousand clones, around 92% observed once, and the top ten hold less than 2%. The sample consisted of PBMCs or T cells enriched from blood (not recorded which). The receptors come from a woman younger than 45 who had recovered from COVID-19.

This clone is a singleton in its sample. Other DNA sequences within the sample encode an identical CDR3. This chain connects TRBV5-6 to TRBJ1-2; no reliable D call. The CDR3 extends over 12 amino acids. V was cut by 0 bases and J by 6 bases, with 6 bases left in between. The germline CDR1 and CDR2 sequences are SGHDT and YYEEEE. CDR3 sequence (DNA): TGTGCCAGCAGCTTGGGAGTGGATGGCTACACCTTC. Its protein product is CASSLGVDGYTF.

V usage is TRBV10-3 and J usage is TRBJ2-2; the match to TRBD2 covers 12 bases. With 3 bases clipped from V and 7 bases from J, the junction kept 6 bases outside the gene matches. Germline-derived CDR1 and CDR2 are ENHRY and SYGVKD. This CDR3 has 16 residues. DNA for the CDR3: TGTGCCATCAGTGACCCGACTAGCGGGAGTATCGGGGAGCTGTTTTTT. Protein product: CAISDPTSGSIGELFF.

The chain combines TRBV27 with TRBJ1-1; tentatively, D is TRBD1 (5 bases). Trimming cost V 2 bases and J 3 bases, with 13 bases left between them. Germline V lookup: CDR1 MNHEY, CDR2 SMNVEV (reference sequence). The CDR3 is made up of 15 amino acids. The CDR3 is CASSLGAGRDTEAFF. The DNA of the CDR3 is TGTGCCAGCAGTTTAGGGGCAGGGAGGGACACTGAAGCTTTCTTT.

This clone is a singleton in its sample. CDR3 in DNA: TGTGCTTCCACCGGGAGCTTAAGCTCTGGAAACACCATATATTTT. Translating it yields CASTGSLSSGNTIYF. The V gene is TRBV5-5, the J gene TRBJ1-3; D not resolved. The CDR3 runs to 15 residues. From germline, CDR1 is SGHKS and CDR2 YYEKEE (reference sequence).

The chain employs TRBV27 and TRBJ2-1; TRBD1 agrees at 8 bases. The CDR3 length is 12 residues. J gave up 14 bases and V 5 bases, and 8 bases lay outside the gene matches. Germline-derived CDR1 and CDR2 are MNHEY and SMNVEV (reference sequence). The CDR3 DNA reads as TGTGCCAGCAGTCGGACAGGGCGGTTCGAGTTCTTC. Translated, it gives CASSRTGRFEFF.

The gene calls are TRBV10-3 and TRBJ2-7, with 10 positions matching TRBD1. The CDR3 covers 14 residues. CDR1 and CDR2 (germline): ENHRY, SYGVKD. J gave up 2 bases and V 5 bases, and 3 bases lay outside the gene matches. The CDR3 sequence is CAISPGQGTYEQYF. CDR3 coding DNA: TGTGCCATCAGTCCGGGACAGGGGACCTACGAGCAGTACTTC.

The chain uses TRBV6-5 and TRBJ1-1; TRBD1 matches at 7 bases. The ends lost 5 bases at V and 6 bases at J; junction bases unmatched: 6. The CDR3 is 13 amino acids. Germline values: CDR1 MNHEY, CDR2 SVGAGI. The CDR3 region is CASSHGTGAEAFF. In DNA form, the CDR3 reads TGTGCCAGCAGTCACGGAACAGGGGCTGAAGCTTTCTTT.

This chain links TRBV13 with TRBJ2-3; TRBD2 aligns across 9 bases. J gave up 4 bases and V 0 bases, and 8 bases lay outside the gene matches. The CDR3 length is 17 residues. Germline V gene lookup returns CDR1 PRHDT and CDR2 FYEKMQ (reference sequence). The CDR3, as DNA: TGTGCCAGCAGCTTAGGGGGTAGACTAGCGGTCCCAGATACGCAGTATTTT. Its translation is CASSLGGRLAVPDTQYF. Using reference TRBV13 and TRBJ2-3 for the parts outside the CDR3, the full variable domain is AAGVIQSPRHLIKEKRETATLKCYPIPRHDTVYWYQQGPGQDPQFLISFYEKMQSDKGSIPDRFSAQQFSDYHSELNMSSLELGDSALYFCASSLGGRLAVPDTQYFGPGTRLTVL.

The chain is built from TRBV4-3 and TRBJ1-2, with D unresolved. The germline CDR1 and CDR2 sequences are LGHNA and YSLEER. Trimming removed 4 bases at V and 6 bases at J, with 18 bases between. The CDR3 is made up of 15 amino acids. The CDR3 sequence is CASSPASVELDGYTF. The DNA of the CDR3 is TGCGCCAGCAGCCCAGCAAGTGTGGAGCTAGATGGCTACACCTTC.

The genes are TRBV9 and TRBJ1-1; weak D call: TRBD1 (6 bases). Trimming pared 0 bases from V and 5 bases from J, leaving 14 bases between. The length of the CDR3 is 15 residues. Germline V gives CDR1 SGDLS, CDR2 YYNGEE. The chain's CDR3 is CASSVGGRGGTEAFF. The CDR3, as DNA: TGTGCCAGCAGCGTAGGTGGCAGGGGTGGAACTGAAGCTTTCTTT.

The V and J genes are TRBV6-5 and TRBJ1-2, with D possibly TRBD1 on 6 matching bases. V was shortened by 6 bases and J by 0 bases, with 14 bases between the two germline ends. The CDR3 spans 15 residues. Germline CDR1 MNHEY, CDR2 SVGAGI. The DNA for the CDR3 is TGTGCCAGCAGCGCTACAGGGCAAGCTAACTATGGCTACACCTTC. Its translation: CASSATGQANYGYTF.